The rows below give T cell receptor beta chains drawn from one sample of a study of Ad26.COV2.S vaccination and SARS-CoV-2 variants. Clones were sequenced by immunoSEQ multiplex PCR, and TCRdb holds only the in-frame ones, with some missing. The sample contains 410,000 or so clones, 80% to 95% of which appear only once. The input for sequencing was peripheral blood, taken in a trial of Ad26.COV2.S vaccine versus placebo. Receptor source: a person aged 18-60 years who received the Ad26.COV2.S COVID-19 vaccine or a placebo. Both conserved end residues are part of each CDR3. The D gene is left open where the match is weak. The size field is filled for only some rows; it gives once, few, many or a size class.

clone size: NA; V gene: TRBV6-6; J gene: TRBJ1-5; D gene: TRBD1; CDR3 protein: CASRGQGRNQPQHF; CDR3 DNA: TGTGCCAGCAGGGGACAGGGGCGCAATCAGCCCCAGCATTTT
clone size: NA; V gene: TRBV13; J gene: TRBJ1-4; D gene: NA; CDR3 protein: CASSSQGIGNEKLFF; CDR3 DNA: TGTGCCAGCAGCTCGCAGGGTATAGGAAATGAAAAACTGTTTTTT
clone size: NA; V gene: TRBV10-2; J gene: TRBJ2-7; D gene: NA; CDR3 protein: CASRDVLRDEQYF; CDR3 DNA: TGCGCCAGCCGGGACGTATTGCGGGACGAGCAGTACTTC
clone size: once; V gene: TRBV19; J gene: TRBJ1-1; D gene: NA; CDR3 protein: CASSDRNTEAFF; CDR3 DNA: TGTGCCAGTAGTGACAGGAACACTGAAGCTTTCTTT
clone size: NA; V gene: TRBV6-5; J gene: TRBJ1-1; D gene: TRBD1; CDR3 protein: CASRDRDRGNTEAFF; CDR3 DNA: TGTGCCAGCAGGGACAGGGATCGGGGGAACACTGAAGCTTTCTTT
clone size: NA; V gene: TRBV29-1; J gene: TRBJ2-7; D gene: NA; CDR3 protein: CSVVWGAGSYEQYF; CDR3 DNA: TGCAGCGTTGTGTGGGGGGCAGGCTCCTACGAGCAGTACTTC
clone size: NA; V gene: TRBV19; J gene: TRBJ1-5; D gene: NA; CDR3 protein: CATRDVVFRSNQPQHF; CDR3 DNA: TGTGCCACCAGGGACGTTGTTTTCCGTAGCAATCAGCCCCAGCATTTT
clone size: NA; V gene: TRBV7-2; J gene: TRBJ1-5; D gene: TRBD1; CDR3 protein: CASRPGQGVTQPQHF; CDR3 DNA: TGTGCCAGCCGACCCGGACAGGGAGTTACTCAGCCCCAGCATTTT
clone size: NA; V gene: TRBV27; J gene: TRBJ2-5; D gene: NA; CDR3 protein: CASSLFGQGQETQYF; CDR3 DNA: TGTGCCAGCAGTTTATTTGGGCAGGGGCAAGAGACCCAGTACTTC
clone size: once; V gene: TRBV6-6; J gene: TRBJ2-5; D gene: TRBD1; CDR3 protein: CASSLIPGQGDQETQYF; CDR3 DNA: TGTGCCAGCAGTCTCATTCCGGGACAGGGGGACCAAGAGACCCAGTACTTC
clone size: NA; V gene: TRBV5-4; J gene: TRBJ2-5; D gene: NA; CDR3 protein: CASSLGQDVIPQYF; CDR3 DNA: TGTGCCAGCAGCTTGGGCCAGGACGTAATACCCCAGTACTTC
clone size: once; V gene: TRBV18; J gene: TRBJ2-1; D gene: NA; CDR3 protein: CASSPRRFSNNEQFF; CDR3 DNA: TGTGCCAGCTCACCAAGAAGGTTTAGCAACAATGAGCAGTTCTTC
clone size: NA; V gene: TRBV19; J gene: TRBJ1-1; D gene: TRBD1; CDR3 protein: CASSTTTGTAEAFF; CDR3 DNA: TGTGCCAGTAGTACAACAACTGGGACAGCAGAAGCTTTCTTT
clone size: NA; V gene: TRBV7-9; J gene: TRBJ2-4; D gene: NA; CDR3 protein: CASSLAYISRYSPENIQYF; CDR3 DNA: TGTGCCAGCAGCTTAGCGTATATCTCTCGATACTCACCCGAAAACATTCAGTACTTC
clone size: NA; V gene: TRBV13; J gene: TRBJ2-5; D gene: NA; CDR3 protein: CASSTQETQYF; CDR3 DNA: TGTGCCAGCAGCACACAAGAGACCCAGTACTTC
clone size: NA; V gene: TRBV2; J gene: TRBJ2-7; D gene: TRBD1; CDR3 protein: CASSALGTGSYEQYF; CDR3 DNA: TGTGCCAGCAGTGCTTTGGGGACAGGGAGCTACGAGCAGTACTTC
clone size: NA; V gene: TRBV19; J gene: TRBJ1-2; D gene: NA; CDR3 protein: CASSPLIGQGISYGYTF; CDR3 DNA: TGTGCCAGTAGCCCCCTGATAGGGCAGGGGATTTCATATGGCTACACCTTC
clone size: NA; V gene: TRBV9; J gene: TRBJ2-2; D gene: TRBD2; CDR3 protein: CASSVTAGKLELFF; CDR3 DNA: TGTGCCAGCAGCGTGACAGCGGGGAAGTTGGAGCTGTTTTTT
clone size: few; V gene: TRBV2; J gene: TRBJ1-6; D gene: NA; CDR3 protein: CASNSPLNNSPLHF; CDR3 DNA: TGTGCCAGCAATTCGCCACTGAATAATTCACCCCTCCACTTT
clone size: NA; V gene: TRBV2; J gene: TRBJ2-2; D gene: NA; CDR3 protein: CASSESQVTNTGELFF; CDR3 DNA: TGTGCCAGCAGTGAATCCCAGGTCACGAACACCGGGGAGCTGTTTTTT
clone size: NA; V gene: TRBV7-6; J gene: TRBJ1-6; D gene: NA; CDR3 protein: CASTLGAGSPLHF; CDR3 DNA: TGTGCCAGCACCCTGGGGGCTGGTTCACCCCTCCACTTT
clone size: NA; V gene: TRBV27; J gene: TRBJ1-2; D gene: NA; CDR3 protein: CASKGQANYGYTF; CDR3 DNA: TGTGCCAGCAAAGGGCAAGCTAACTATGGCTACACCTTC
clone size: once; V gene: TRBV4-1; J gene: TRBJ1-4; D gene: TRBD1; CDR3 protein: CASSRTGGGSEKLFF; CDR3 DNA: TGCGCCAGCAGTCGGACAGGGGGCGGGAGTGAAAAACTGTTTTTT
clone size: NA; V gene: TRBV18; J gene: TRBJ2-3; D gene: TRBD1; CDR3 protein: CASSHLSGQLSTDTQYF; CDR3 DNA: TGTGCCAGCTCGCACCTATCGGGACAGCTTAGCACAGATACGCAGTATTTT
clone size: NA; V gene: TRBV5-6; J gene: TRBJ2-2; D gene: NA; CDR3 protein: CASSLEGRGKLFF; CDR3 DNA: TGTGCCAGCAGCTTGGAGGGGCGCGGGAAGCTGTTTTTT
clone size: NA; V gene: TRBV5-4; J gene: TRBJ2-3; D gene: NA; CDR3 protein: CASSFPPWGAGDTQYF; CDR3 DNA: TGTGCCAGCAGCTTCCCCCCCTGGGGGGCCGGGGATACGCAGTATTTT
clone size: NA; V gene: TRBV19; J gene: TRBJ2-2; D gene: NA; CDR3 protein: CATIAQWSGGELFF; CDR3 DNA: TGTGCCACCATAGCACAGTGGTCGGGCGGGGAGCTGTTTTTT
clone size: NA; V gene: TRBV7-6; J gene: TRBJ2-1; D gene: NA; CDR3 protein: CASSLGGTTSSYNEQFF; CDR3 DNA: TGTGCCAGCAGCTTAGGTGGCACAACCAGCTCCTACAATGAGCAGTTCTTC
clone size: NA; V gene: TRBV11-2; J gene: TRBJ1-1; D gene: NA; CDR3 protein: CASSYGPEAFF; CDR3 DNA: TGTGCCAGCAGCTACGGGCCTGAAGCTTTCTTT
clone size: NA; V gene: TRBV5-1; J gene: TRBJ2-1; D gene: NA; CDR3 protein: CASSHGTTLYNEQFF; CDR3 DNA: TGCGCCAGCAGCCACGGGACCACCCTCTACAATGAGCAGTTCTTC
clone size: NA; V gene: TRBV6-5; J gene: TRBJ1-5; D gene: NA; CDR3 protein: CASRRDRWGNQPQHF; CDR3 DNA: TGTGCCAGCAGACGGGACCGCTGGGGCAATCAGCCCCAGCATTTT
clone size: NA; V gene: TRBV6-5; J gene: TRBJ2-7; D gene: TRBD2; CDR3 protein: CASSTSGGAPQEQYF; CDR3 DNA: TGTGCCAGCAGTACTAGCGGGGGGGCGCCTCAAGAGCAGTACTTC
clone size: NA; V gene: TRBV30; J gene: TRBJ1-1; D gene: NA; CDR3 protein: CAWKNMGAVTEAFF; CDR3 DNA: TGTGCCTGGAAGAACATGGGGGCAGTCACTGAAGCTTTCTTT
clone size: NA; V gene: TRBV6-5; J gene: TRBJ2-2; D gene: TRBD1; CDR3 protein: CASRSTGTATGELFF; CDR3 DNA: TGTGCCAGCAGGTCGACAGGGACGGCGACCGGGGAGCTGTTTTTT
clone size: NA; V gene: TRBV29-1; J gene: TRBJ2-1; D gene: NA; CDR3 protein: CSVESRGSHNEQFF; CDR3 DNA: TGCAGCGTTGAAAGCAGGGGTAGTCACAATGAGCAGTTCTTC
clone size: NA; V gene: TRBV15; J gene: TRBJ2-5; D gene: NA; CDR3 protein: CATSGTHEETQYF; CDR3 DNA: TGTGCCACCAGCGGCACCCATGAAGAGACCCAGTACTTC
clone size: once; V gene: TRBV10-3; J gene: TRBJ1-5; D gene: TRBD1; CDR3 protein: CAIRQGNNQPQHF; CDR3 DNA: TGTGCCATTCGACAGGGAAACAATCAGCCCCAGCATTTT
clone size: NA; V gene: TRBV27; J gene: TRBJ1-5; D gene: NA; CDR3 protein: CASSLSSGVSNQPQHF; CDR3 DNA: TGTGCCAGCAGTTTATCTTCGGGGGTAAGCAATCAGCCCCAGCATTTT
clone size: NA; V gene: TRBV2; J gene: TRBJ2-7; D gene: NA; CDR3 protein: CASMGDPALEFSHEQYF; CDR3 DNA: TGTGCCAGCATGGGTGATCCCGCACTAGAGTTCTCTCACGAGCAGTACTTC
clone size: NA; V gene: TRBV13; J gene: TRBJ2-2; D gene: NA; CDR3 protein: CASSTRHRLANTGELFF; CDR3 DNA: TGTGCCAGCAGCACCCGACACCGGTTAGCGAACACCGGGGAGCTGTTTTTT
clone size: once; V gene: TRBV9; J gene: TRBJ2-3; D gene: NA; CDR3 protein: CASSVGGSLNTQYF; CDR3 DNA: TGTGCCAGCAGCGTAGGGGGTAGCTTGAATACGCAGTATTTT
clone size: NA; V gene: TRBV4-3; J gene: TRBJ1-2; D gene: NA; CDR3 protein: CASSQERSNYGYTF; CDR3 DNA: TGCGCCAGCAGCCAAGAAAGGAGTAACTATGGCTACACCTTC
clone size: NA; V gene: TRBV9; J gene: TRBJ2-3; D gene: NA; CDR3 protein: CASSVVSDTQYF; CDR3 DNA: TGTGCCAGCAGCGTAGTTTCAGATACGCAGTATTTT
clone size: NA; V gene: TRBV19; J gene: TRBJ1-1; D gene: NA; CDR3 protein: CASKNREVNTEAFF; CDR3 DNA: TGTGCCAGTAAGAATAGGGAGGTGAACACTGAAGCTTTCTTT
clone size: once; V gene: TRBV28; J gene: TRBJ2-7; D gene: TRBD2; CDR3 protein: CASSLGGVKVGSYEQYF; CDR3 DNA: TGTGCCAGCAGTTTGGGGGGGGTGAAGGTTGGCTCCTACGAGCAGTACTTC
clone size: NA; V gene: TRBV5-4; J gene: TRBJ1-1; D gene: NA; CDR3 protein: CASSEGTTPDTEAFF; CDR3 DNA: TGTGCCAGCAGCGAGGGGACTACGCCCGACACTGAAGCTTTCTTT
clone size: NA; V gene: TRBV4-3; J gene: TRBJ1-1; D gene: TRBD1; CDR3 protein: CASSQDWFRGRGAFF; CDR3 DNA: TGCGCCAGCAGCCAAGATTGGTTTAGGGGGCGAGGGGCTTTCTTT
clone size: NA; V gene: TRBV5-6; J gene: TRBJ2-2; D gene: NA; CDR3 protein: CASIPGAGAAGELFF; CDR3 DNA: TGTGCCAGCATCCCTGGGGCAGGGGCGGCCGGGGAGCTGTTTTTT
clone size: NA; V gene: TRBV10-3; J gene: TRBJ1-3; D gene: TRBD1; CDR3 protein: CAISEIPAGTGGNTIYF; CDR3 DNA: TGTGCCATCAGTGAAATCCCTGCGGGGACAGGTGGAAACACCATATATTTT
clone size: NA; V gene: TRBV5-3; J gene: TRBJ2-3; D gene: TRBD1; CDR3 protein: CARRGDRTTTSTDTQYF; CDR3 DNA: TGTGCCAGAAGGGGGGACAGGACTACGACTAGCACAGATACGCAGTATTTT
clone size: NA; V gene: TRBV18; J gene: TRBJ1-4; D gene: NA; CDR3 protein: CASSTGFGEKLFF; CDR3 DNA: TGTGCCAGCTCAACAGGGTTTGGAGAAAAACTGTTTTTT
clone size: few; V gene: TRBV5-6; J gene: TRBJ1-5; D gene: TRBD1; CDR3 protein: CASSHGDRLNQPQHF; CDR3 DNA: TGTGCCAGCAGCCATGGGGACAGGCTTAATCAGCCCCAGCATTTT
clone size: NA; V gene: TRBV29-1; J gene: TRBJ2-1; D gene: TRBD1; CDR3 protein: CSVEGGEQGPHNEQFF; CDR3 DNA: TGCAGCGTTGAAGGAGGAGAACAGGGGCCCCACAATGAGCAGTTCTTC